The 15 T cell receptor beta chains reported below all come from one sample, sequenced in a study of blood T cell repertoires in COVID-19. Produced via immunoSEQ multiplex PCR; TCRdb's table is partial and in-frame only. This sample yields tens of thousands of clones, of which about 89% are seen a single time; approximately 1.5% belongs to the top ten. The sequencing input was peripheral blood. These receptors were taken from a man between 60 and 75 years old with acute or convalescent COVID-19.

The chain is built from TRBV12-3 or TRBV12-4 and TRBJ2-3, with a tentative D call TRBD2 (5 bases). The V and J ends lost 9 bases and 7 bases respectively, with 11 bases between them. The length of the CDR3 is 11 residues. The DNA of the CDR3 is TGTGCCAGTATGACCGGGAATACGCAGTATTTT. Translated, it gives CASMTGNTQYF.

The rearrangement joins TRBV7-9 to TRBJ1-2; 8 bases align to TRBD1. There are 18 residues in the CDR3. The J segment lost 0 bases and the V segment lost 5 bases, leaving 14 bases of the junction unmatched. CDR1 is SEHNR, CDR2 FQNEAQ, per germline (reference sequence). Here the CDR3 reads CASSISDRGQLANYGYTF. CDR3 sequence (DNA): TGTGCCAGCAGCATTAGTGACAGGGGTCAGTTAGCTAACTATGGCTACACCTTC. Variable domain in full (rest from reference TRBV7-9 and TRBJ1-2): DTGVSQNPRHKITKRGQNVTFRCDPISEHNRLYWYRQTLGQGPEFLTYFQNEAQLEKSRLLSDRFSAERPKGSFSTLEIQRTEQGDSAMYLCASSISDRGQLANYGYTFGSGTRLTVV.

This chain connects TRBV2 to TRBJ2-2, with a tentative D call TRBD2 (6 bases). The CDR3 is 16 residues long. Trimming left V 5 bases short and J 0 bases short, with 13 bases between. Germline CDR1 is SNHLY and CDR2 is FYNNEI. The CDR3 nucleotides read TGTGCCAGCAGTTTCGTAGCGGTGGCGAACACCGGGGAGCTGTTTTTT. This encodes CASSFVAVANTGELFF. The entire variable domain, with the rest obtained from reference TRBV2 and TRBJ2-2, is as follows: EPEVTQTPSHQVTQMGQEVILRCVPISNHLYFYWYRQILGQKVEFLVSFYNNEISEKSEIFDDQFSVERPDGSNFTLKIRSTKLEDSAMYFCASSFVAVANTGELFFGEGSRLTVL.

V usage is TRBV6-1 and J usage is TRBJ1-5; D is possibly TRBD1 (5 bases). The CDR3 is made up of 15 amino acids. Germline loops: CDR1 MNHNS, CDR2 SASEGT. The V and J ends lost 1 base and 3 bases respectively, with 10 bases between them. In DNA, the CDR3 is TGTGCCAGCAGTGAAGAGGGGTCGGTCAATCAGCCCCAGCATTTT. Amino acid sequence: CASSEEGSVNQPQHF.

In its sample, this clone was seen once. The CDR3 DNA sequence: TGTGCCAGCAATTCCGGCACTGAAGCTTTCTTT. It codes for CASNSGTEAFF. V and J are TRBV12-3 or TRBV12-4 and TRBJ1-1, with D unclear. Trimming shortened V by 7 bases and J by 4 bases, and 7 bases separated the two germline ends. The CDR3 has 11 residues.

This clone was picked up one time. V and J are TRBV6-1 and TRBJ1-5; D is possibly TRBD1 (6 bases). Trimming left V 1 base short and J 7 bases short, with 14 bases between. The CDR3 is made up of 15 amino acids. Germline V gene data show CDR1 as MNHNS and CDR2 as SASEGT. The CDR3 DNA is TGTGCCAGCAGTGAAGGGGCAGGGGTCTTACAGCCCCAGCATTTT. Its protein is CASSEGAGVLQPQHF.

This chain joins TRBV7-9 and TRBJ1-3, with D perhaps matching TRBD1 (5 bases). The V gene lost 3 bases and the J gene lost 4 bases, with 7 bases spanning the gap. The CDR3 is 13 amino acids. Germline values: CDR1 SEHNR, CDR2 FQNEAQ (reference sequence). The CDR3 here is CASSLKGGNTIYF. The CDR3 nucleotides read TGTGCCAGCAGCTTGAAGGGGGGAAACACCATATATTTT.

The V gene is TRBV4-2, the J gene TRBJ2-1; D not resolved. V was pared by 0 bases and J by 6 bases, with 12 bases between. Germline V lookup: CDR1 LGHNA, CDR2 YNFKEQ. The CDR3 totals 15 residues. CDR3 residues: CASSQETGGRNEQFF. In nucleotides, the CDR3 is TGTGCCAGCAGCCAAGAGACGGGTGGTCGCAATGAGCAGTTCTTC.

In nucleotides, the CDR3 is TGCAGCGTTGAGGCGGGACAGCACACTGAAGCTTTCTTT. Encoded protein: CSVEAGQHTEAFF. This chain joins TRBV29-1 and TRBJ1-1, with 7 bases aligning to TRBD1. V lost 3 bases to trimming and J lost 3 bases; unmatched junction nucleotides: 4. Germline V CDR1 and CDR2: SQVTM, ANQGSEA. The CDR3 contains 13 residues.

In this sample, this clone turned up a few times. CDR3 residues: CSVHGEGLKAFF. DNA for the CDR3: TGCAGCGTACACGGGGAGGGGCTGAAAGCTTTCTTT. This chain links TRBV29-1 with TRBJ1-1; maybe TRBD1 (5 bases). Trimming pared 6 bases from V and 9 bases from J, leaving 17 bases between. The V gene's germline CDR1 is SQVTM and CDR2 ANQGSEA. There are 12 residues in the CDR3.

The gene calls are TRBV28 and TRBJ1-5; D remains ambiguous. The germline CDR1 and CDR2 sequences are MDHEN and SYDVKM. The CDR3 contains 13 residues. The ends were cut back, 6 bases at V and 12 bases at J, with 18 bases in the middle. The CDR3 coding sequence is TGTGCCAGCAGCTCAGAGCGATCGAGGAGCCAGCATTTT. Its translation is CASSSERSRSQHF.

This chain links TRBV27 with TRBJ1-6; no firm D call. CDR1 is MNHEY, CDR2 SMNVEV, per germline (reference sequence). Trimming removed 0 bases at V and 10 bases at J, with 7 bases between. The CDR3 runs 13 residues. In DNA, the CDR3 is TGTGCCAGCAGTTTATCGGCCCAATCACCCCTCCACTTT. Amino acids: CASSLSAQSPLHF.

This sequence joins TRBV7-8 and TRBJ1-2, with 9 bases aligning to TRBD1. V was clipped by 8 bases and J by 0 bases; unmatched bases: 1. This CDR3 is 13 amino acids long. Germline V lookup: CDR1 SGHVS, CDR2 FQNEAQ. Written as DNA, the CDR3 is TGTGCCAGCCGACAGGGGGCTAACTATGGCTACACCTTC. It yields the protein CASRQGANYGYTF.

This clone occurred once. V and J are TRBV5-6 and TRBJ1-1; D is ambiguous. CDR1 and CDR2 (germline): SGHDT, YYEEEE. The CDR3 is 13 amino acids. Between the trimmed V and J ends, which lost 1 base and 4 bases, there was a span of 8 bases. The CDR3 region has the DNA TGTGCCAGCAGCTTGAGTAGAAGCACTGAAGCTTTCTTT. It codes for CASSLSRSTEAFF.

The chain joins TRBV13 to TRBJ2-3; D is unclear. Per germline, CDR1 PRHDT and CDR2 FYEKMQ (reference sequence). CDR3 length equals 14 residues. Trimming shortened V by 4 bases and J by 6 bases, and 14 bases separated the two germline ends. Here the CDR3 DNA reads TGTGCCAGCAGCTCCCTTAGTTCCCGTGATACGCAGTATTTT. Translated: CASSSLSSRDTQYF.